Listed here is a single T cell receptor beta chain. Antigen: not known. The sample comes from a study of T cell responses to AZD1222 COVID-19 vaccine. Study observations and caveats: The number of AZD1222 recipients seropositive at baseline was only 5 to 7.

Second doses were pooled across both intervals (about 4 or about 12 weeks). Assay: immunoSEQ multiplex PCR; the TCRdb copy retains only in-frame clones and omits some. Of over 85,000 clones listed, about nine tenths are singletons. Looked up from germline, CDR1 is MDHEN and CDR2 is SYDVKM. V was cut by 5 bases and J by 10 bases, with 9 bases left in between. The CDR3 loop spans 11 amino acids. The sequenced sample was peripheral blood, obtained 28 days after the second AZD1222 dose. The source is an adult who received the AZD1222 COVID-19 vaccine. The chain uses TRBV28 and TRBJ2-1; D is ambiguous. This CDR3 reads CASSLVREQFF. CDR3 DNA: TGTGCCAGCAGTCTCGTTAGGGAGCAGTTCTTC.